A selection of T cell receptor beta chains follows, all from one sample in a study of regulatory T cells in long-lasting Graves disease. TCRdb recomputed calls from the multiplex PCR reads with MiXCR, one row per CDR3 protein. The repertoire holds 350,000 to 450,000 distinct CDR3 sequences, with roughly 20% as singletons. Sequencing was performed on peripheral blood mononuclear cells (PBMCs), taken when the disease was refractory, from a patient treated with antithyroid drugs. The origin of the receptors is a female donor with Graves disease. CDR3s include the opening cysteine and the closing phenylalanine or tryptophan. Each record gives: D gene, V gene, clone size, J gene, CDR3 DNA, CDR3 protein. The D gene is left open where the match is weak. Expanded clones are given a class, and other clones once, few, many or no size at all.

NA	TRBV19	NA	TRBJ2-5	TGTGCCAGCAGGAACAGTCAAGGGACCCAGTACTTC	CASRNSQGTQYF
NA	TRBV30	NA	TRBJ2-7	TGTGCCTGGAGTGTTTCCACCTACGAGCGGTACTTC	CAWSVSTYERYF
NA	TRBV27	many	TRBJ1-1	TGTGCCAGCAGTCGGAGGGAGGGCGGTGACACTGAAGCTTTCTTT	CASSRREGGDTEAFF
TRBD2	TRBV10-3	NA	TRBJ2-7	TGTGCCATCAGTGAGTTTACTAGCGGGAACTACGAGCAGTACTTC	CAISEFTSGNYEQYF
TRBD2	TRBV7-9	many	TRBJ2-5	TGTGCCAGCAGCCAAACTTCGGGACTACTGAGTGGGGAGACCCAGTACTTC	CASSQTSGLLSGETQYF
NA	TRBV19	NA	TRBJ1-1	TGTGCCAGTAGTAGACAGGTGGGCACTGAAGCTTTCTTT	CASSRQVGTEAFF
TRBD1	TRBV5-1	NA	TRBJ2-6	TGCGCCAGCAGCGGAACCGGGACAGGGGTCCCCTCTGGGGCCAACGTCCTGACTTTC	CASSGTGTGVPSGANVLTF
NA	TRBV7-9	many	TRBJ2-7	TGTGCCAGCAGCTCCTGGAGGGACGGGAAAAAGTACTTC	CASSSWRDGKKYF
NA	TRBV24-1	few	TRBJ2-1	TGTGCCACCAGTGACCCCGGGGATGAGCAGTTCTTC	CATSDPGDEQFF
NA	TRBV10-3	few	TRBJ1-1	TGTGCCATCAGTAGATCCCGGGACCTGAACACTGAAGCTTTCTTT	CAISRSRDLNTEAFF
NA	TRBV7-9	NA	TRBJ1-5	TGTGCCAGCAGCTTAGGGGGACTGGAGCCCCAGCATTTT	CASSLGGLEPQHF
NA	TRBV9	many	TRBJ1-1	TGTGCCAGCAGTGAAACACCTAACACTGAAGCTTTCTTT	CASSETPNTEAFF
TRBD2	TRBV27	NA	TRBJ2-2	TGTGCCAGCAGTTTATCGACGGGAGGTCGAGGCGGGGAGCTGTTTTTT	CASSLSTGGRGGELFF
NA	TRBV11-2	many	TRBJ2-5	TGTGCCAGCAGCGAGCGCGGGTACCAAGAGACCCAGTACTTC	CASSERGYQETQYF
NA	TRBV18	few	TRBJ2-7	TGTGCCAGCTCACCACCGGCGACAGCTCCCTACGAGCAGTACTTC	CASSPPATAPYEQYF
NA	TRBV4-2	NA	TRBJ1-2	TGTGCCAGCAGCATCTTCGAACAGGCCAACTATGGCTACACCTTC	CASSIFEQANYGYTF
NA	TRBV2	many	TRBJ2-7	TGTGCCAGCAAAGTCGGAGGGAACTACGAGCAGTACTTC	CASKVGGNYEQYF
NA	TRBV7-8	many	TRBJ1-2	TGTGCCAGCAGCTTAGCGGGGGTGCGGGATGGCTACACCTTC	CASSLAGVRDGYTF
NA	TRBV20-1	few	TRBJ2-1	TGCAGTGCTGCGTCGGGACATCAGTTCTTC	CSAASGHQFF
NA	TRBV5-1	NA	TRBJ2-7	TGCGCCAGCAGCTTGGGACTAGGAACGGACGAGCAGTACTTC	CASSLGLGTDEQYF
NA	TRBV28	many	TRBJ1-1	TGTGCCAGCAGTTTTTTGACACCTCCAACCGGGGCTTTCTTT	CASSFLTPPTGAFF
NA	TRBV19	NA	TRBJ1-5	TGTGCCAGTACCGGAATGGGTGGGGAGCCCCAGCATTTT	CASTGMGGEPQHF
TRBD1	TRBV27	many	TRBJ1-1	TGTGCCAGCAGTAAGAGGACAGGGGGTAGTCTTTTAGCTTTCTTT	CASSKRTGGSLLAFF
NA	TRBV5-1	NA	TRBJ1-3	TGCGCCAGCAGCTTGTCGTCCGGGACCTCTGGAAACACCATATATTTT	CASSLSSGTSGNTIYF
NA	TRBV20-1	NA	TRBJ2-2	TGCAGTGCTAGAGATCGGTCGTCGGACACCGGGGAGCTGTTTTTT	CSARDRSSDTGELFF
NA	TRBV11-1	many	TRBJ1-1	TGTGCCAGCAGCTTCGGGGGAGGGGGCACTGAAGCTTTCTTT	CASSFGGGGTEAFF
TRBD1	TRBV6-1	few	TRBJ2-5	TGTGCCAGCAGGCCGGGACAGGGAGAAGAGACCCAGTACTTC	CASRPGQGEETQYF
TRBD1	TRBV28	many	TRBJ1-1	TGTGCCAGCACCGACCTACGGGACAGGGGGGTTGGTAGCGCTGAAGCTTTCTTT	CASTDLRDRGVGSAEAFF
NA	TRBV12-3/TRBV12-4	NA	TRBJ2-7	TGTGCCAGCAGTTTATACAGGGAGCAGTACTTC	CASSLYREQYF
NA	TRBV7-2	NA	TRBJ2-7	TGTGCCAGCAGCTTCTCGCACGAGCAGTACTTC	CASSFSHEQYF
NA	TRBV18	many	TRBJ2-5	TGTGCCAGCTCACCACGGGCCCCGGGAGTGGAGGAGACCCAGTACTTC	CASSPRAPGVEETQYF
TRBD2	TRBV9	NA	TRBJ2-1	TGTGCCAGCAGCGTAGGCTCGGGAGGAAACGGGAATGAGCAGTTCTTC	CASSVGSGGNGNEQFF
NA	TRBV7-9	few	TRBJ2-2	TGTGCCAGCATGATCACCGGGGAGCTGTTTTTT	CASMITGELFF
NA	TRBV29-1	few	TRBJ2-7	TGCAGCGTCGCCGGGCGCCTGACCTACGAGCAGTACTTC	CSVAGRLTYEQYF
TRBD2	TRBV28	many	TRBJ2-7	TGTGCCAGCAGCCCCGGGACTAGCGGGATCTACGAGCAGTACTTC	CASSPGTSGIYEQYF
TRBD2	TRBV18	NA	TRBJ2-6	TGTGCCAGCTCACCATTTTCTGCGGGAGCGCCGTCTGGGGCCAACGTCCTGACTTTC	CASSPFSAGAPSGANVLTF
NA	TRBV20-1	few	TRBJ2-5	TGCAGTGCTAGAGATCAGGGCCTGGCCAAGACCCAGTACTTC	CSARDQGLAKTQYF
NA	TRBV18	NA	TRBJ1-1	TGTGCCAGCTCACCACTACCGCACATGAACACTGAAGCTTTCTTT	CASSPLPHMNTEAFF
TRBD2	TRBV30	NA	TRBJ2-3	TGTGCCTGGAGTCTGGCCAGCGGGAGAACAGATACGCAGTATTTT	CAWSLASGRTDTQYF
TRBD2	TRBV20-1	NA	TRBJ2-7	TGCAGTGCTAGTGGGGCTAGCGGAATCTACGAGCAGTACTTC	CSASGASGIYEQYF
NA	TRBV20-1	NA	TRBJ1-1	TGCAGTGCTCTTCAGGGGACACAGAAAGCTTTCTTT	CSALQGTQKAFF
TRBD2	TRBV20-1	NA	TRBJ2-7	TGCAGTGCTAGAGATTTCTCTAGCGGACCCTACGAGCAGTACTTC	CSARDFSSGPYEQYF
TRBD2	TRBV2	many	TRBJ2-4	TGTGCCAGCAGCGCGGAGGGAGCGGGATGGGACATTCAGTACTTC	CASSAEGAGWDIQYF
NA	TRBV7-9	NA	TRBJ2-5	TGTGCCAGCAGCGACAGGCCTGAGACCCAGTACTTC	CASSDRPETQYF
NA	TRBV6-1	many	TRBJ2-5	TGTGCCAGCAGTGCCGGGACCTATCAAGAGACCCAGTACTTC	CASSAGTYQETQYF
NA	TRBV20-1	few	TRBJ1-1	TGCAGTGCTAGAGAAACAGACTCGAGGACTGAAGCTTTCTTT	CSARETDSRTEAFF
TRBD2	TRBV3-1	NA	TRBJ2-1	TGTGCCATCAGTTCCGGGACTACGGGTTATGAGCAGTTCTTC	CAISSGTTGYEQFF
TRBD1	TRBV19	few	TRBJ2-2	TGTGCCAGTAGAGCAGCGGGGACAGGGGGTGCCGGGGAGCTGTTTTTT	CASRAAGTGGAGELFF
NA	TRBV7-2	NA	TRBJ2-3	TGTGCCGAGCCCGACGGGGTAGCCGGAGAGGGCACAGATACGCAGTATTTT	CAEPDGVAGEGTDTQYF
NA	TRBV7-2	many	TRBJ1-5	TGTGCCAGCAGCTCCGGACAGAGCTATCAGCCCCAGCATTTT	CASSSGQSYQPQHF
NA	TRBV24-1	NA	TRBJ2-1	TGTGCCGCCAGTCGTGCAGGGGGGAAGAATGAGCAGTTCTTC	CAASRAGGKNEQFF
NA	TRBV7-9	NA	TRBJ2-7	TGTGCCAGCAGCTCTCCAGCAGCAGCCCACGAGCAGTACTTC	CASSSPAAAHEQYF